The clone carrying this TCR beta chain was seen more than once but under ten times. These data originate in a study of cytomegalovirus exposure and HLA in healthy donors. Study overall: The early release's HLA-typed donors yielded 80 million to 95 million unique TCRs.

In the PCR, 60 Vbeta and 13 Jbeta primers were used. Libraries were prepared by immunoSEQ multiplex PCR; TCRdb keeps only in-frame clonotypes and omits some of them. The table has approximately 210,000 clones, around 87% seen once. This CDR3 is 11 amino acids long. CDR1 LNHDA and CDR2 SQIVND come from the germline V gene (reference sequence). The V and J ends lost 6 bases and 10 bases respectively, with 12 bases between them. The V and J genes are TRBV19 and TRBJ1-2; TRBD1 might be the D (6 bases). Input material: PBMCs. This TCR was recovered from a woman aged 18 to 35 in good health and CMV-seronegative. The DNA of the CDR3 is TGTGCCAGTAGCATGCAGGGACACTACACCTTC. Its protein product is CASSMQGHYTF.